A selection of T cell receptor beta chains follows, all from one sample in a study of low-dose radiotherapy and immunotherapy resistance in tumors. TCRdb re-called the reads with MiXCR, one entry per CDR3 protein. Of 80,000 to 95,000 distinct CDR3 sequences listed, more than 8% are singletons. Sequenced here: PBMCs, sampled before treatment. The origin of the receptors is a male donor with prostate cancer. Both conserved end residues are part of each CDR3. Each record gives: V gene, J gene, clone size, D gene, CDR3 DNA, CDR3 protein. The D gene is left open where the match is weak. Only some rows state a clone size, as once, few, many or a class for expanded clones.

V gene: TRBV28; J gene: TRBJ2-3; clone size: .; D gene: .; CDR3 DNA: TGTGCCAGCAGCCCAGGAGGCCGGGATACGCAGTATTTT; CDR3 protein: CASSPGGRDTQYF
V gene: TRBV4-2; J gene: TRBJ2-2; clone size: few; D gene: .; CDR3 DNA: TGTGCCAGCAGCCCAGGGGAGTCAAGTGCGGGGGAGCTGTTTTTT; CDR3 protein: CASSPGESSAGELFF
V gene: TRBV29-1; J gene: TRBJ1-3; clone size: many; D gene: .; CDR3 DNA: TGCAGCGTTGACATCGGAAACACCATATATTTT; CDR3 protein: CSVDIGNTIYF
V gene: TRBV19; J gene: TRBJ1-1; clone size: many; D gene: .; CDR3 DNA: TGTGCCAGTACGAGCGTGGCGTTCATGAACACTGAAGCTTTCTTT; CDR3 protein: CASTSVAFMNTEAFF
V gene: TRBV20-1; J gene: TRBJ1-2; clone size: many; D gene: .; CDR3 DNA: TGCAGTGTTACACCCGGAATCCGGGGCTACACCTTC; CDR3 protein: CSVTPGIRGYTF
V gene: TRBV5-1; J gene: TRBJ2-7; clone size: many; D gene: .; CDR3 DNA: TGCGCCAGCAGCTTGGAAGGAGGGATCTACGAGCAGTACTTC; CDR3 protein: CASSLEGGIYEQYF
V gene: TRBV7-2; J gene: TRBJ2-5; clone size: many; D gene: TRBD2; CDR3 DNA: TGTGCCAGCAGCTTTACTAGCGGGAGCTGGGAGACCCAGTACTTC; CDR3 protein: CASSFTSGSWETQYF
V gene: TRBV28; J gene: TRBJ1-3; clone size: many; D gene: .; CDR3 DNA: TGTGCCAGCAGTATCGGAGGGACGGACCACTCTGGAAACACCATATATTTT; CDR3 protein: CASSIGGTDHSGNTIYF
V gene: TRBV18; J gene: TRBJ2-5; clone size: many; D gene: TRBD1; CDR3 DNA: TGTGCCAGCTCACGGGACAGCCAAGAGACCCAGTACTTC; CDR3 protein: CASSRDSQETQYF
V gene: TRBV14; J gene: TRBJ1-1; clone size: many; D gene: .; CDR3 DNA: TGTGCCAGCAGCCCAAGAGGAGGAAAGGCTGAAGCTTTCTTT; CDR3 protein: CASSPRGGKAEAFF
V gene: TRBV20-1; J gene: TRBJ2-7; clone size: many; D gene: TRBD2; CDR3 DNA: TGCAGTGCCGGGGAGGGCGGTCCTGGCTCCTACGAGCAGTACTTC; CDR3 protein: CSAGEGGPGSYEQYF
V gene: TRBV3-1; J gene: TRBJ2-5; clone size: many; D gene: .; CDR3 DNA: TGTGCCAGCAGCCCACCCGTGGGGATCCAAGAGACCCAGTACTTC; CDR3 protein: CASSPPVGIQETQYF
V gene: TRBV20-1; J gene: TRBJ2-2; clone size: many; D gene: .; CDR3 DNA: TGCAGTGCTAGAGCCAGCGGAAACACCGGGGAGCTGTTTTTT; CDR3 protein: CSARASGNTGELFF
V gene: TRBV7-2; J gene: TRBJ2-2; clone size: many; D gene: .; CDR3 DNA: TGTGCCAGCAGCTTAGCGTACTGGGTGAACACCGGGGAGCTGTTTTTT; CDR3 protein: CASSLAYWVNTGELFF
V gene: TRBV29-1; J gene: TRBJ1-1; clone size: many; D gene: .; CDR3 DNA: TGCAGCGTTGAAGATCTAGGGATTGGGAGGGACACTGAAGCTTTCTTT; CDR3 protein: CSVEDLGIGRDTEAFF
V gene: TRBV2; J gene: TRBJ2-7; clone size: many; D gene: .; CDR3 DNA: TGTGCCAGCACCTACGGGACGGATACCTACGAGCAGTACTTC; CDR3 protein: CASTYGTDTYEQYF
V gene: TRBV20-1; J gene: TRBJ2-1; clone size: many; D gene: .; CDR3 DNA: TGCAGTGCTAGAGATCACAACCGAGGGACGGTTGAGCAGTTCTTC; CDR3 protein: CSARDHNRGTVEQFF
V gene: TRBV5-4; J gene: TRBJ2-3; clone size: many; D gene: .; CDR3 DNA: TGTGCCAGCAGCTTGTCCCCAGGGGTCACAGATACGCAGTATTTT; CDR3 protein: CASSLSPGVTDTQYF
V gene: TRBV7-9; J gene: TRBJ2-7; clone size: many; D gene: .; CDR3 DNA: TGTGCCAGCAGCCCGGGGAATCTCCCCTACGAGCAGTACTTC; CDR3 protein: CASSPGNLPYEQYF
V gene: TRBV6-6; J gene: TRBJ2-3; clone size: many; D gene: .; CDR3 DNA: TGTGCCAGCACCCTCAGGGAAAAGGCGCAGTATTTT; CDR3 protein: CASTLREKAQYF
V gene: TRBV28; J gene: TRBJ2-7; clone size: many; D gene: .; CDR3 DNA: TGTGCCAGCAGCGGACGCTACGAGCAGTACTTC; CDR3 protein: CASSGRYEQYF
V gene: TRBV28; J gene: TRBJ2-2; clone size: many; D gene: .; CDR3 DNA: TGTGCCAGCAGTTTACCTCTAGCGATGTCCACCGGGGAGCTGTTTTTT; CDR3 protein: CASSLPLAMSTGELFF
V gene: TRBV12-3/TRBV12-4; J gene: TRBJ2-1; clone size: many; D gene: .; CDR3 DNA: TGTGCCAGCAGTTTAGAGAGTGGCCCCAATGAGCAGTTCTTC; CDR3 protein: CASSLESGPNEQFF
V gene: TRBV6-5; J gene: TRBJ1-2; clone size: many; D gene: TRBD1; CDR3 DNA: TGTGCCAGCAGTTATGATGGGACAGGGTATGGCTACACCTTC; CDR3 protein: CASSYDGTGYGYTF
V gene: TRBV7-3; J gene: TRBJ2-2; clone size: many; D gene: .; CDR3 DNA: TGTGCCAGCAGCTTAGCAGGACCCACCGGGGAGCTGTTTTTT; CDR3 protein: CASSLAGPTGELFF
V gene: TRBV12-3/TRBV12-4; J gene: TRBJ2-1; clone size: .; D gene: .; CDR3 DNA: TGTGCCAGCAGTTTTCTAGCGATCGATGAGCAGTTCTTC; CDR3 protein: CASSFLAIDEQFF
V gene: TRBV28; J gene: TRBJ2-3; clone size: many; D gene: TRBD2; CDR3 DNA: TGTGCCAGCAGTTTATTTGCGGGAGTGGTAGGGGCAGATACGCAGTATTTT; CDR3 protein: CASSLFAGVVGADTQYF
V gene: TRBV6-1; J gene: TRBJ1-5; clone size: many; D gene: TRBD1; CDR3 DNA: TGTGCCAGCAGTCCTACAGGGGCGATAGGTCAGCCCCAGCATTTT; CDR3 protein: CASSPTGAIGQPQHF
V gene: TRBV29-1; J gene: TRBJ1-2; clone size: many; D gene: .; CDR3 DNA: TGCAGCGTTGTGACGGTTTATGGCTACACCTTC; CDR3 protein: CSVVTVYGYTF
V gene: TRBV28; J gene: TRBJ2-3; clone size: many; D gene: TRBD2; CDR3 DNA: TGTGCCAGCACCCCGGGTGGTACTAGCGGGACCCGCACAGATACGCAGTATTTT; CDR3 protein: CASTPGGTSGTRTDTQYF
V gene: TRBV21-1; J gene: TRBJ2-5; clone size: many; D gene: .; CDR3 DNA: TGTGCCAGCAGCGTTTTGACTAGCGGTTCTCAAGAGACCCAGTACTTC; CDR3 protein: CASSVLTSGSQETQYF
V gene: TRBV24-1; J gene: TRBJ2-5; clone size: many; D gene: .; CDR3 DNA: TGTGCCACCAGTGCCAAACCCCAAGAGACCCAGTACTTC; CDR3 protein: CATSAKPQETQYF
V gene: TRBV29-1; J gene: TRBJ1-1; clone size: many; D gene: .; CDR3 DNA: TGCAGCGGAGGGATACAGTATGGGTTGGGTGCTTTCTTT; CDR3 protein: CSGGIQYGLGAFF
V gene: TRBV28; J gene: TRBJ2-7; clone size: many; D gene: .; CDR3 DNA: TGTGCCAGCAGTTTAAGACAGGCGTACGAGCAGTACTTC; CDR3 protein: CASSLRQAYEQYF
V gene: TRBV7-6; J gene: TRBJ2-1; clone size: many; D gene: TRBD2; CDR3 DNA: TGTGCCAGCAGCTTAGGGGTAGCGGCGGGGGGTGTCTACAATGAGCAGTTCTTC; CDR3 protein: CASSLGVAAGGVYNEQFF
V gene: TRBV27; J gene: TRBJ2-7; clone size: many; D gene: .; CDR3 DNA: TGTGCCAGCAGTTTATTTGACAGCTCCTACGAGCAGTACTTC; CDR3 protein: CASSLFDSSYEQYF
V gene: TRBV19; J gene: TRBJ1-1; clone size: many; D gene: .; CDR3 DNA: TGTGCCAGTAGTACCCGTTTCGGCAGGCGGGTTGAAGCTTTCTTT; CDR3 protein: CASSTRFGRRVEAFF
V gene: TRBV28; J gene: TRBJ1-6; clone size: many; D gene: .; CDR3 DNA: TGTGCCAGCAGTTTATTTACCTTTAGGGGATGGGGGAATTCACCCCTCCACTTT; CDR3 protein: CASSLFTFRGWGNSPLHF
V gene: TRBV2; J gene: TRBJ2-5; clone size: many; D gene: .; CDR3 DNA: TGTGCCAGCCAAAAATACGGGATCAGCTTGGGGGAGACCCAGTACTTC; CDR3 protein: CASQKYGISLGETQYF
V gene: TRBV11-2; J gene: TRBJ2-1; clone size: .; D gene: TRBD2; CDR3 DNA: TGTGCCAGCAGCCCCGGGACTAGCGGGTACACTGAGCAGTTCTTC; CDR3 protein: CASSPGTSGYTEQFF
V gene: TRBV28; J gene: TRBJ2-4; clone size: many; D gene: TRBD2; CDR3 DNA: TGTGCCAGCAGGGATACTAGCGGGAGTGAATACATTCAGTACTTC; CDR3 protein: CASRDTSGSEYIQYF
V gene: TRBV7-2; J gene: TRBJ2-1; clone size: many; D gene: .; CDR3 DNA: TGTGCCAGCAGCTTATATCAGGGGATCGGAAATGAGCAGTTCTTC; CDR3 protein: CASSLYQGIGNEQFF
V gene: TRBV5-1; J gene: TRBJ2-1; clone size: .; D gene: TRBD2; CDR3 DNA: TGCGCCAGCAGCTTGGGGTCTAGCGGGAGCAATGAGCAGTTCTTC; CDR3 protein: CASSLGSSGSNEQFF